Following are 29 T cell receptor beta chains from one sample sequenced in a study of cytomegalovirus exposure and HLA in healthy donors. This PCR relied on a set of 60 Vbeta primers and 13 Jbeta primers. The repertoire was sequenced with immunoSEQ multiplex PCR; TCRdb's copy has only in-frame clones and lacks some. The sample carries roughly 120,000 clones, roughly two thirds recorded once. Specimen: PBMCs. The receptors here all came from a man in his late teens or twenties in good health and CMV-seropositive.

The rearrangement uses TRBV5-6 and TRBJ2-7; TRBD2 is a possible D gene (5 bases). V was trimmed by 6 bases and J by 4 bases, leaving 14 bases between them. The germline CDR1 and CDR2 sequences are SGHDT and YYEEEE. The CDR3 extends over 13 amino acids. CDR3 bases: TGTGCCAGCACCATTCCCGGGAAATACGAGCAGTACTTC. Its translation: CASTIPGKYEQYF.

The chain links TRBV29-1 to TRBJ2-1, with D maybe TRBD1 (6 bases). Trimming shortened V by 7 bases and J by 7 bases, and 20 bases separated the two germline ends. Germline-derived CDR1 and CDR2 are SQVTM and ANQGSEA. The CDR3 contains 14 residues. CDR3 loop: CSGTTGTLYNEQFF. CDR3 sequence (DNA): TGCAGCGGGACAACCGGGACACTCTATAATGAGCAGTTCTTC.

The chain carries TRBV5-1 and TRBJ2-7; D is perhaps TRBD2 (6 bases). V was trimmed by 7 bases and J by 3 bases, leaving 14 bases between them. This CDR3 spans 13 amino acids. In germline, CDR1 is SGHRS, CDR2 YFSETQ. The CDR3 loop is CASRGIGNYEQYF. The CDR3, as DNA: TGCGCCAGCCGGGGGATAGGTAACTACGAGCAGTACTTC. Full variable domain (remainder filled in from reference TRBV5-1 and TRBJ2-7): KAGVTQTPRYLIKTRGQQVTLSCSPISGHRSVSWYQQTPGQGLQFLFEYFSETQRNKGNFPGRFSGRQFSNSRSEMNVSTLELGDSALYLCASRGIGNYEQYFGPGTRLTVT.

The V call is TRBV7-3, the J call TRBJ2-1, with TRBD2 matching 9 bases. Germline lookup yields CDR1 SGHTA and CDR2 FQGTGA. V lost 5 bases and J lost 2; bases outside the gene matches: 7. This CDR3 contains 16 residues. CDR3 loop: CASSPKLAGAYNEQFF. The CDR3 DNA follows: TGTGCCAGCAGCCCCAAACTAGCGGGCGCCTACAATGAGCAGTTCTTC. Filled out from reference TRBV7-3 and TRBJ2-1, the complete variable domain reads GAGVSQTPSNKVTEKGKYVELRCDPISGHTALYWYRQSLGQGPEFLIYFQGTGAADDSGLPNDRFFAVRPEGSVSTLKIQRTERGDSAVYLCASSPKLAGAYNEQFFGPGTRLTVL.

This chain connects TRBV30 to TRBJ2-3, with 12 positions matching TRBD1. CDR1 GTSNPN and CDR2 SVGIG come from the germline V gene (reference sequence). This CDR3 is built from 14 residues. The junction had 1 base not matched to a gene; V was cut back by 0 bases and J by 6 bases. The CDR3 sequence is CAWSVGQGADTQYF. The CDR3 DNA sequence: TGTGCCTGGAGTGTGGGACAGGGGGCTGATACGCAGTATTTT.

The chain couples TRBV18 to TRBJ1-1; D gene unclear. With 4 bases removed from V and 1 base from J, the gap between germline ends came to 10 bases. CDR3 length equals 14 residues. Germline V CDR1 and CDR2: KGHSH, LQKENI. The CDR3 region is CASSLSSWNTEAFF. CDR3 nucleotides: TGTGCCAGCTCACTTTCCTCCTGGAACACTGAAGCTTTCTTT.

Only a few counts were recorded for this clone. The CDR3 loop is CASSLVAGGEKLFF. The CDR3 DNA is TGCGCCAGCAGCTTGGTGGCAGGAGGTGAAAAACTGTTTTTT. V gene TRBV5-1 combines with J gene TRBJ1-4; D ambiguous. Germline V gives CDR1 SGHRS, CDR2 YFSETQ. The CDR3 is 14 residues long. Trimming took 0 bases from V and 7 from J, leaving 10 bases between them.

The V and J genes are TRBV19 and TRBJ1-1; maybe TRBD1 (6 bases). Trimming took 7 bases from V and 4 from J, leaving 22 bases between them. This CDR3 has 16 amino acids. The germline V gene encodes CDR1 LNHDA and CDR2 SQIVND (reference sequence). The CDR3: CASTTTGRSVVTEAFF. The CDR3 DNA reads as TGTGCCAGTACCACGACAGGTCGCTCCGTGGTCACTGAAGCTTTCTTT.

The CDR3 bases are TGTGCCACCAGCAGATCCCCGGGGGGAAGCACAGATACGCAGTATTTT. This translates into CATSRSPGGSTDTQYF. The chain has TRBV15 and TRBJ2-3, with TRBD2 identical over 7 bases. CDR3 length: 16 residues. J lost 0 bases, V lost 2 bases, and 5 bases had no gene match. Per germline, CDR1 LNHNV and CDR2 YYDKDF (reference sequence).

The CDR3 DNA is TGTGCCAGCAGCTTGATGTCTTCAGCCGGGGAGCTGTTTTTT. It codes for CASSLMSSAGELFF. The chain joins TRBV5-4 to TRBJ2-2; D gene ambiguous. CDR1 is SGHNT, CDR2 YYREEE, per germline (reference sequence). The germline V and J ends were trimmed by 1 base and 6 bases, with 10 bases remaining between them. CDR3 size: 14 residues.

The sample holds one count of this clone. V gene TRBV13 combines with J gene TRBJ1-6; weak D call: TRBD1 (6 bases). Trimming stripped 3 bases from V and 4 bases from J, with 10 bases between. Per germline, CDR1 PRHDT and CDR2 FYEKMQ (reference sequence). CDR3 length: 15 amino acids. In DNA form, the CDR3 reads TGTGCCAGCAGCTTCTGGACAGAGTATAATTCACCCCTCCACTTT. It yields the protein CASSFWTEYNSPLHF.

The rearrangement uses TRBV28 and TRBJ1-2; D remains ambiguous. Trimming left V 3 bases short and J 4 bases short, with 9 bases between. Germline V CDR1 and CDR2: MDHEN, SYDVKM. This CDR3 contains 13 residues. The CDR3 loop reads CASSFNAGYGYTF. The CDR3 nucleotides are TGTGCCAGCAGTTTCAACGCCGGCTATGGCTACACCTTC.

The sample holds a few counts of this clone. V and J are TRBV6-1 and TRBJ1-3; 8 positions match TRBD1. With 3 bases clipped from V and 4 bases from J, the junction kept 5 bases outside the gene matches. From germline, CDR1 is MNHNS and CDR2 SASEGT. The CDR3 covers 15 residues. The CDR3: CASSDRTGSGNTIYF. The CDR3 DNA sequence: TGTGCCAGCAGTGACCGGACAGGGTCAGGAAACACCATATATTTT.

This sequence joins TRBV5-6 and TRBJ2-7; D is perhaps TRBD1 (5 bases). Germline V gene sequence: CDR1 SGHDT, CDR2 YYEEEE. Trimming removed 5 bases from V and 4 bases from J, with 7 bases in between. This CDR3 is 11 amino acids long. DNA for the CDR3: TGTGCCAGCAGGCAGGGTTACGAGCAGTACTTC. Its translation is CASRQGYEQYF. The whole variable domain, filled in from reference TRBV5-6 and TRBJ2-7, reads DAGVTQSPTHLIKTRGQQVTLRCSPKSGHDTVSWYQQALGQGPQFIFQYYEEEERQRGNFPDRFSGHQFPNYSSELNVNALLLGDSALYLCASRQGYEQYFGPGTRLTVT.

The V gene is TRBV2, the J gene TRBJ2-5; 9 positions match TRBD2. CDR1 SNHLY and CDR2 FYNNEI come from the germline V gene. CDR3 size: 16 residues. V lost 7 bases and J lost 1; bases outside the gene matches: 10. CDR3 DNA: TGTGCCAGCAACGGCGGGGGGGCCCCTCTCCAAGAGACCCAGTACTTC. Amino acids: CASNGGGAPLQETQYF.

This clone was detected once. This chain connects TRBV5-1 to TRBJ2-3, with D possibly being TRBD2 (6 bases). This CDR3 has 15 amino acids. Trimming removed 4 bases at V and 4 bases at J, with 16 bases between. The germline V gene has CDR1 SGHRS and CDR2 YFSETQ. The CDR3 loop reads CASSETRWAPDTQYF. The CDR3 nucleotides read TGCGCCAGCAGCGAGACTAGGTGGGCCCCAGATACGCAGTATTTT.

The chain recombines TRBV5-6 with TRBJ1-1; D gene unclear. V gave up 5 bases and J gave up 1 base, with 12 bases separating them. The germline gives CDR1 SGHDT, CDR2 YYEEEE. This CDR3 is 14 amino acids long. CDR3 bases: TGTGCCAGCAGTCGTCGGAGGGCGAACACTGAAGCTTTCTTT. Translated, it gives CASSRRRANTEAFF.

This CDR3 reads CASSQDGVKPGHLQETQYF. The DNA for the CDR3 is TGCGCCAGCAGCCAAGATGGGGTTAAACCGGGACACCTCCAAGAGACCCAGTACTTC. The chain employs TRBV4-1 and TRBJ2-5, with TRBD1 as a possible D gene (6 bases). Trimming removed 0 bases from V and 1 base from J, with 21 bases in between. CDR1 MGHRA and CDR2 YSYEKL come from the germline V gene. This CDR3 has 19 residues.

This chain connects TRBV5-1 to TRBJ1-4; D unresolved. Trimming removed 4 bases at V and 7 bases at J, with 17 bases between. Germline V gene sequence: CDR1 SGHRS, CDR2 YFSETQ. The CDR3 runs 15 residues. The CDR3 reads CASSPDRTLAEKLFF. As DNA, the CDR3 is TGCGCCAGCAGCCCAGATCGAACGTTGGCTGAAAAACTGTTTTTT. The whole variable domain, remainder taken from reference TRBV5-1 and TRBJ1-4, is KAGVTQTPRYLIKTRGQQVTLSCSPISGHRSVSWYQQTPGQGLQFLFEYFSETQRNKGNFPGRFSGRQFSNSRSEMNVSTLELGDSALYLCASSPDRTLAEKLFFGSGTQLSVL.

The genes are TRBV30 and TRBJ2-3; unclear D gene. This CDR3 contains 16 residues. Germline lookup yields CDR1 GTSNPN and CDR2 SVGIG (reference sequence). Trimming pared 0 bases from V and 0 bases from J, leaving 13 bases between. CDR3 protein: CAWSVFFGSSTDTQYF. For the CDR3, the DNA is TGTGCCTGGAGTGTATTTTTCGGGTCTAGCACAGATACGCAGTATTTT.

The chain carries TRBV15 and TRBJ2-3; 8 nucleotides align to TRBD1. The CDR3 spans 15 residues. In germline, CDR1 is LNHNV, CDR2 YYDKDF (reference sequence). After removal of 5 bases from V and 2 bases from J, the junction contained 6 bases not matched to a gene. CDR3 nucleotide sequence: TGTGCCACCAGCCCCGGGGACAGGTCCACAGATACGCAGTATTTT. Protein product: CATSPGDRSTDTQYF.

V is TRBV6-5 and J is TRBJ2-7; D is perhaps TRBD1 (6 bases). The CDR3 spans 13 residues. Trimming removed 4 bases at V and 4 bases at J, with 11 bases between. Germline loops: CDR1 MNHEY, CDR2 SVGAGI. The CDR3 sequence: CASSSGVVYEQYV. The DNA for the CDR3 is TGTGCCAGCAGTTCAGGGGTGGTATACGAGCAGTACGTC.

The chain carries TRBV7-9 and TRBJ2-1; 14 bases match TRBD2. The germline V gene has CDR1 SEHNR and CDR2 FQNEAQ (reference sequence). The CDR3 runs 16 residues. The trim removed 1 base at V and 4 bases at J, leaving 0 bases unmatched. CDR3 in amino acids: CASSLGTSGRYNEQFF. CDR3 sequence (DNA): TGTGCCAGCAGCTTAGGGACTAGCGGGAGGTACAATGAGCAGTTCTTC.

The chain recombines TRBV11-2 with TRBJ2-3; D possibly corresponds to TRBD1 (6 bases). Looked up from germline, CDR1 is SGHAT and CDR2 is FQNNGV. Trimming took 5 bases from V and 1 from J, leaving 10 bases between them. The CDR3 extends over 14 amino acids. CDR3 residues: CASSPRTGTDTQYF. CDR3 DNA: TGTGCCAGCAGCCCGCGGACAGGCACAGATACGCAGTATTTT.

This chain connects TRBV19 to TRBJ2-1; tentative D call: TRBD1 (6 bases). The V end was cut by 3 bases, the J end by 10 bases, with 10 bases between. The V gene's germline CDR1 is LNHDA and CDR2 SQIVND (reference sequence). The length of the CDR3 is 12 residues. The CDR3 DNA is TGTGCCAGTAGTATGTGGGGGCCCGAGCAGTTCTTC. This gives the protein CASSMWGPEQFF.

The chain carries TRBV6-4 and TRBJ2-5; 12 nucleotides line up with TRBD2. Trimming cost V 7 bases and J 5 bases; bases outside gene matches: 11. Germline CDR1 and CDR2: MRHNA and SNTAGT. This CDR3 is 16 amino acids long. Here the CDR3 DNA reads TGTGCCAGCATCCGTCTAGCGGGGGGGCCGGAGGAGACCCAGTACTTC. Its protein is CASIRLAGGPEETQYF.

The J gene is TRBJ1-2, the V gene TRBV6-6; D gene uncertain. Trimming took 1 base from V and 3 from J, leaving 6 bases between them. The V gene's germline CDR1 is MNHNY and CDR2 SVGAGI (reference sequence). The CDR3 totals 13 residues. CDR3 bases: TGTGCCAGCAGTTACTTCCGGGACTATGGCTACACCTTC. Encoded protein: CASSYFRDYGYTF.

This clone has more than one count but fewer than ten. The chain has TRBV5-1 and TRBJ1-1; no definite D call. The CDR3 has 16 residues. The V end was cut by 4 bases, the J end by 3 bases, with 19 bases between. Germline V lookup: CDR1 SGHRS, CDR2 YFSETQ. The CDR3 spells CASSVGFVVPDTEAFF. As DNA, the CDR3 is TGCGCCAGCAGCGTGGGGTTTGTTGTCCCGGACACTGAAGCTTTCTTT.

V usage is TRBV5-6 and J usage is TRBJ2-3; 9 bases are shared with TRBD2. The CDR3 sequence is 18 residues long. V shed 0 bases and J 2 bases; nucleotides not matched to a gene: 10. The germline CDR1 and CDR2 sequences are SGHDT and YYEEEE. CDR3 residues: CASSLDPRLAGNTDTQYF. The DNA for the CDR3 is TGTGCCAGCAGCTTGGATCCCCGGCTAGCGGGGAACACAGATACGCAGTATTTT.